One and the same sample provided the 9 T cell receptor beta chains below, sequenced in a study of T cells in Graves' hyperthyroidism and ophthalmopathy (dated 2019 in TCRdb). The library was made by multiplex PCR. These reads were obtained on an Illumina HiSeq 2000. The TCR beta CDR3 regions were amplified from the RNA transcripts. For the first round of RT-PCR on the TCR CDR3, the HTBI primer set was used together with the Qiagen OneStep RT-PCR kit. In TCRdb, the public reads were trimmed at Q25 with fastp and aligned with MiXCR, with productive beta chains retained. CDR3 protein sequences are deduplicated, and each keeps its most common genes and DNA. This sample gives approximately 640,000 distinct CDR3 sequences in total; 15% to 20% of them show up just once. The ten largest clones take up roughly 15% of the sample. The sample was blood. These receptor sequences come from a man between 50 and 59 years old with Graves' hyperthyroidism.

Concerning this clonotype: This may be a read error, as it is one base from a much larger clone. This CDR3 fails to terminate in the conserved phenylalanine or tryptophan, so it likely reflects a read error. V gene TRBV4-2 combines with J gene TRBJ1-1; possibly TRBD1 for D (5 bases). Per germline, CDR1 LGHNA and CDR2 YNFKEQ. Between the trimmed V and J ends, which lost 3 bases and 0 bases, there was a span of 17 bases. This CDR3 comprises 17 residues. CDR3 nucleotide sequence: TGTGCCAGCAGCCATGCGGGGGATCGGGGGTTGAACACTGAAGCTTTCCTT. It codes for CASSHAGDRGLNTEAFL.

This clonotype was recorded at least ten times. This sequence joins TRBV24-1 and TRBJ1-2; D not certain. V was trimmed by 5 bases and J by 3 bases, leaving 12 bases between them. The germline V gene encodes CDR1 KGHDR and CDR2 SFDVKD. This CDR3 spans 14 amino acids. The CDR3 region is CATSGPSDHYGYTF. In DNA, the CDR3 is TGTGCCACCAGTGGCCCCAGCGATCACTATGGCTACACCTTC.

The sample holds a few counts of this clonotype. V and J are TRBV19 and TRBJ2-6; 11 bases agree with TRBD1. The CDR3 spans 18 residues. With V trimmed by 4 bases and J by 1 base, 6 bases remained unmatched. CDR1 and CDR2 (germline): LNHDA, SQIVND (reference sequence). The CDR3 coding sequence is TGTGCCAGTAGTACCACCGGGACAGGGGGGTCTGGGGCCAACGTCCTGACTTTC. Its protein product is CASSTTGTGGSGANVLTF. The variable domain in full, with the rest retrieved from reference TRBV19 and TRBJ2-6, is DGGITQSPKYLFRKEGQNVTLSCEQNLNHDAMYWYRQDPGQGLRLIYYSQIVNDFQKGDIAEGYSVSREKKESFPLTVTSAQKNPTAFYLCASSTTGTGGSGANVLTFGAGSRLTVL.

This clonotype was detected ten times or more. The chain employs TRBV27 and TRBJ1-2, with a tentative D call TRBD1 (5 bases). Trimming shortened V by 6 bases and J by 4 bases, and 12 bases separated the two germline ends. The CDR3 runs 13 residues. Germline V gene sequence: CDR1 MNHEY, CDR2 SMNVEV (reference sequence). The DNA for the CDR3 is TGTGCCAGCAGCCCGGGGGGGACCTATGGCTACACCTTC. Its translation: CASSPGGTYGYTF.

This clonotype was observed a handful of times. This chain uses TRBV4-3 with TRBJ2-7; TRBD1 matches at 8 bases. In germline, CDR1 is LGHNA, CDR2 YSLEER. This CDR3 is built from 14 residues. Unmatched junction bases numbered 4, after V lost 0 bases and J lost 6 bases. CDR3: CASSQETGVVEQYF. In DNA, the CDR3 is TGCGCCAGCAGCCAAGAGACAGGGGTAGTCGAGCAGTACTTC.

In its sample, this clonotype was seen a few times. This chain connects TRBV6-1 to TRBJ1-2; D is unresolved. CDR1 MNHNS and CDR2 SASEGT come from the germline V gene. This CDR3 region has 13 residues. V was trimmed by 5 bases and J by 8 bases, leaving 15 bases between them. CDR3 residues: CASSTSTERGYTF. In DNA, the CDR3 is TGTGCCAGCAGTACCTCCACAGAGAGGGGCTACACCTTC.

This clonotype was recorded many times. CDR3 nucleotide sequence: TGTGCCAGCAGCCCCGGGACTAGCGCTCCCTACGAGCAGTACTTC. Protein product: CASSPGTSAPYEQYF. The J gene is TRBJ2-7, the V gene TRBV7-2; TRBD2 matches 10 bases. The CDR3 runs to 15 residues. Germline V gene data show CDR1 as SGHTA and CDR2 as FQGNSA. V was clipped by 5 bases and J by 2 bases; unmatched bases: 6.

CDR3 in DNA: TGTGCCAGCAGCCCCTCCGCGTTGCGGGAGGGCCTATTCTACGAGCAGTACTTC. Translating it yields CASSPSALREGLFYEQYF. The V gene is TRBV7-2, the J gene TRBJ2-7, with TRBD2 identical over 9 bases. Germline V gene sequence: CDR1 SGHTA, CDR2 FQGNSA. V lost 5 bases to trimming and J lost 3 bases; unmatched junction nucleotides: 17. This CDR3 spans 18 amino acids.

The chain has TRBV5-5 and TRBJ2-7, with 10 bases that match TRBD2. From germline, CDR1 is SGHKS and CDR2 YYEKEE (reference sequence). With V trimmed by 4 bases and J by 3 bases, 7 bases remained unmatched. This CDR3 is 15 amino acids long. The CDR3 coding sequence is TGTGCCAGCAGCGGAGCTAGCGGGAGTAACTACGAGCAGTACTTC. Protein: CASSGASGSNYEQYF.